Each of the 13 T cell receptor beta chains below was sequenced from the same sample in a study of blood T cell repertoires in COVID-19. The protocol was immunoSEQ multiplex PCR, while the TCRdb copy is restricted to in-frame clones and leaves out a portion. The sample has fewer than 200,000 clones; roughly 84% are singletons. The sample taken for sequencing was peripheral blood. The receptors come from a man aged 35 to 55 with acute or convalescent COVID-19.

The rearrangement uses TRBV5-4 and TRBJ1-1, with 7 positions matching TRBD1. V was pared by 0 bases and J by 1 base, with 6 bases of the junction left unmatched. The CDR3 totals 16 residues. Germline-derived CDR1 and CDR2 are SGHNT and YYREEE (reference sequence). CDR3 residues: CASSLVTPGGNTEAFF. In nucleotides, the CDR3 is TGTGCCAGCAGCTTGGTTACCCCAGGGGGGAACACTGAAGCTTTCTTT.

This rearrangement joins TRBV30 to TRBJ2-2, with TRBD2 matching 10 bases. After removal of 0 bases from V and 7 bases from J, the junction contained 5 bases not matched to a gene. The CDR3 totals 15 residues. Germline V gene sequence: CDR1 GTSNPN, CDR2 SVGIG (reference sequence). The CDR3 sequence: CAWSVRAGGVGELFF. The DNA of the CDR3 is TGTGCCTGGAGTGTACGAGCGGGGGGGGTCGGGGAGCTGTTTTTT.

The CDR3 loop reads CASSYRDRADEQFF. The CDR3 coding sequence is TGTGCCAGCAGCTACCGGGACAGGGCCGATGAGCAGTTCTTC. The chain uses TRBV3-1 (or the pseudogene TRBV3-2) and TRBJ2-1; TRBD1 agrees at 9 bases. V gave up 5 bases and J gave up 8 bases; unmatched junction bases: 7. CDR1 is LGHDT, CDR2 YNNKEL, per germline (reference sequence). The CDR3 loop spans 14 amino acids.

The rearrangement joins TRBV4-3 to TRBJ2-7; 8 positions agree with TRBD1. This CDR3 comprises 15 residues. From germline, CDR1 is LGHNA and CDR2 YSLEER. With 0 bases clipped from V and 3 bases from J, the junction kept 4 bases outside the gene matches. The CDR3 coding sequence is TGCGCCAGCAGCCAAGATCACAGGGGGATCTACGAGCAGTACTTC. It is translated as CASSQDHRGIYEQYF.

The gene calls are TRBV2 and TRBJ1-2; D unresolved. Trimming took off 1 base at V and 8 bases at J, with 23 bases between the two ends. CDR3 size: 17 residues. Germline V gene data show CDR1 as SNHLY and CDR2 as FYNNEI. Here the CDR3 DNA reads TGTGCCAGCAGTGAAGGGGTCAGCAGAGGAGGTATGAAAGGCTACACCTTC. Translated: CASSEGVSRGGMKGYTF.

V is TRBV5-4 and J is TRBJ1-1; tentatively, D is TRBD1 (6 bases). The CDR3 sequence is 13 residues long. The germline gives CDR1 SGHNT, CDR2 YYREEE (reference sequence). V was trimmed by 4 bases and J by 8 bases, leaving 15 bases between them. The CDR3 loop reads CASSQTGYREAFF. CDR3 DNA sequence: TGTGCCAGCAGCCAGACAGGCTATCGGGAAGCTTTCTTT. Using reference TRBV5-4 and TRBJ1-1 for the parts outside the CDR3, the full variable domain is ETGVTQSPTHLIKTRGQQVTLRCSSQSGHNTVSWYQQALGQGPQFIFQYYREEENGRGNFPPRFSGLQFPNYSSELNVNALELDDSALYLCASSQTGYREAFFGQGTRLTVV.

The chain carries TRBV7-3 and TRBJ1-1, with TRBD1 matching 7 bases. CDR3 length equals 16 residues. Looked up from germline, CDR1 is SGHTA and CDR2 is FQGTGA. The V and J ends lost 5 bases and 5 bases, in that order; junction bases with no gene match: 14. The CDR3, as DNA: TGTGCCAGCAGCCCCCGAGCAGGGGGTCTGTGGACTGAAGCTTTCTTT. This translates into CASSPRAGGLWTEAFF.

The chain has TRBV28 and TRBJ1-2, with TRBD1 as a possible D gene (6 bases). Trimming took 2 bases from V and 8 from J, leaving 15 bases between them. Germline lookup yields CDR1 MDHEN and CDR2 SYDVKM. This CDR3 has 14 amino acids. The CDR3 DNA reads TGTGCCAGCAGTTTAGTACAGGGAAGGTACGGCTACACCTTC. It yields the protein CASSLVQGRYGYTF.

This clone was recorded only once. Here the CDR3 reads CASSYGVTGEGYTF. The CDR3 DNA reads as TGTGCCAGCAGTTACGGGGTCACGGGAGAAGGCTACACCTTC. This chain links TRBV6-5 with TRBJ1-2, with D unclear. This CDR3 region has 14 residues. Germline V lookup: CDR1 MNHEY, CDR2 SVGAGI. Deletions cut 2 bases from V and 8 bases from J, with 15 bases between.

This chain uses TRBV10-3 with TRBJ1-1, with D possibly matching TRBD1 (6 bases). The CDR3 has 13 amino acids. Trimming shortened V by 11 bases and J by 0 bases, and 13 bases separated the two germline ends. Looked up from germline, CDR1 is ENHRY and CDR2 is SYGVKD. The chain's CDR3 is CAARTALNTEAFF. The CDR3, as DNA: TGTGCCGCCCGGACAGCCCTGAACACTGAAGCTTTCTTT.

The genes are TRBV19 and TRBJ1-2, with 8 bases identical to TRBD1. The CDR3 length is 15 residues. V lost 5 bases to trimming and J lost 0 bases; unmatched junction nucleotides: 5. Germline loops: CDR1 LNHDA, CDR2 SQIVND (reference sequence). The CDR3 protein is CASSPDRGSNYGYTF. The CDR3, as DNA: TGTGCCAGTAGTCCAGACAGGGGTTCTAACTATGGCTACACCTTC. Together with reference TRBV19 and TRBJ1-2, the CDR3 gives the full variable domain: DGGITQSPKYLFRKEGQNVTLSCEQNLNHDAMYWYRQDPGQGLRLIYYSQIVNDFQKGDIAEGYSVSREKKESFPLTVTSAQKNPTAFYLCASSPDRGSNYGYTFGSGTRLTVV.

This clone was detected a few times. The chain recombines TRBV28 with TRBJ1-1; D ambiguous. The CDR3 spans 13 residues. The germline V gene has CDR1 MDHEN and CDR2 SYDVKM. Between the trimmed V and J ends, which lost 6 bases and 9 bases, there was a span of 17 bases. This CDR3 is CASSSAGVEKAFF. The DNA for the CDR3 is TGTGCCAGCAGCTCGGCGGGAGTTGAAAAAGCTTTCTTT.

The CDR3, as DNA: TGCGCCAGCAGCTTGGGTCTGACAGATATCTATAGTGGCTACACCTTC. Translating gives CASSLGLTDIYSGYTF. The V gene is TRBV5-1, the J gene TRBJ1-2, with a weak D call TRBD1 (5 bases). CDR1 SGHRS and CDR2 YFSETQ come from the germline V gene. The CDR3 runs to 16 residues. The V end was cut by 0 bases, the J end by 7 bases, with 19 bases between.